This TCR beta chain was obtained from a study of OX40 agonist ivuxolimab in advanced cancers. With respect to the entire study: Ivuxolimab, which targeted the costimulatory receptor OX40 (CD134), was an agonistic, fully human IgG2 monoclonal antibody. Patients were allowed to have had prior anti-PD-1, anti-PD-L1 or anti-CTLA-4 therapy, and 30% to 40% of the dose-escalation patients had been treated with checkpoint inhibitors. Of the roughly 52 dose-escalation patients, hepatocellular carcinoma was present in about 19, melanoma in around 15, renal cell carcinoma in 9 and head and neck cancer in 9. Intravenous ivuxolimab was administered to patients every 2 weeks at six dose levels: 0.01, 0.1, 0.3, 1.5, 3 and 10 mg/kg. The paper reports the monotherapy dose-escalation portion (N ≈ 50 patients) of the phase I ivuxolimab trial. Peripheral TCRbeta sequencing was intended to test whether TCR sequence diversity was altered and clonal T-cell expansion was caused by ivuxolimab. In the dose-escalation cohort, 82.7% of patients were male, and the mean age was approximately 64 years, with a range of 23 to 79. Partial responses occurred in three dose-escalation patients: two with cutaneous melanoma and one with hepatocellular carcinoma.

Patients with autoimmune disease history or receiving systemic immunosuppression were excluded from the trial. In every dose cohort, peripheral blood was drawn for TCR sequencing at baseline, cycle 4 day 1, and cycle 7 day 1. Samples were obtained from an open-label, multicenter, first-in-human phase I dose-escalation trial of ivuxolimab. The trial enrolled adults with locally advanced or metastatic head and neck squamous cell, hepatocellular, melanoma or renal cell carcinoma. Before TCR sequencing, CD4+ T cells and CD8+ T cells were sorted from peripheral blood as separate populations. The germline V gene (reference sequence) provides CDR1 LNHDA and CDR2 SQIVND. The CDR3 runs 15 residues from the cysteine to the phenylalanine. Solely the CDR3 DNA is kept, with 45 bases framed from the first base. A distance of 17 bases separates the germline ends of V and J, which lose 5 bases and 9 bases respectively.

Points the paper makes about the study in general: The antigen specificity of the peripheral T cells that underwent clonal expansion was not determined. Clonal expansion of both CD4+ and CD8+ blood T cells was observed from baseline to week 6 at doses 0.1 to 3.0 mg/kg. Low levels of normalized T-cell clonal expansion were also seen in some patients who did not respond. Partial responders in the 0.1-3.0 mg/kg groups had among the lowest normalized peripheral clonal expansion, especially among CD8+ T cells. After ivuxolimab, more expanded clones were found on average in CD8+ T cells than in CD4+ T cells.

To sequence the TCRbeta CDR3 region, genomic DNA was isolated from the sorted cells. TCRbeta CDR3 regions were sequenced using the immunoSEQ Assay. Imported from immuneACCESS, the table was reduced by TCRdb to in-frame sequences with V and J called. These copies leave out some clones; in studies compared against another copy, an unresolved V gene accounts for under half, and the cause of the remainder is not known. A total of approximately 90,000 clones appear in this sample, roughly nine tenths of them only once. Roughly 1.5% of the sample belongs to the ten largest clones. A remark on this clone: The specificity of this receptor is unknown. Base qualities are not provided; no much larger clone lies one nucleotide away.

The sequence is built from TRBV19 and TRBJ1-6; the D gene identity is not certain. The source was CD4+ or CD8+ T cells sorted from blood, collected in a trial of the OX40 agonist ivuxolimab. The clonotype comes from an adult with an advanced solid tumor such as melanoma, head and neck, liver or kidney cancer. The DNA sequence follows: TGTGCCAGTAGTCCGGATCGAGTAGGAGGTTCACCCCTCCACTTT. Its protein reads: CASSPDRVGGSPLHF.